These 12 T cell receptor beta chains were sequenced from one sample in a study of T-cell memory formation after mild COVID-19. One entry per CDR3 protein, called by TCRdb with MiXCR from the 5' RACE reads. The repertoire holds 300,000 to 350,000 distinct CDR3 sequences, with 10% to 15% as singletons. Source material: PBMCs or a T cell subset sorted from them (not recorded which). The receptors stem from a man aged 18 to 30 who had mild COVID-19 (a few samples of this study predate the infection). Cell type and time point are not known.

This clonotype was observed many times. This chain connects TRBV11-2 to TRBJ2-4; the D gene is possibly TRBD1 (6 bases). CDR3 size: 17 residues. Per the germline V gene, CDR1 is SGHAT and CDR2 is FQNNGV. V dropped 5 bases and J dropped 4 bases, with 21 bases sitting between them. CDR3 in amino acids: CASSPLPGAGVKNIQYF. CDR3 coding DNA: TGTGCCAGCAGCCCATTGCCCGGGGCAGGGGTAAAAAACATTCAGTACTTC.

This clonotype was counted a single time. The chain joins TRBV4-1 to TRBJ2-7, with D perhaps matching TRBD1 or TRBD2 (6 bases each). The CDR3 is 14 amino acids. V was clipped by 3 bases and J by 2 bases, with 11 bases between them. CDR1 is MGHRA, CDR2 YSYEKL, per germline. The CDR3 coding sequence is TGCGCCAGCAGCCAGCGGGACACTACCTACGAGCAGTACTTC. Encoded protein: CASSQRDTTYEQYF.

This clonotype was detected a few times. J is TRBJ2-1 and V is TRBV28; possible D gene TRBD1, 5 bases. Germline values: CDR1 MDHEN, CDR2 SYDVKM. The CDR3 runs to 14 residues. V lost 2 bases, J lost 8 bases, and 13 bases lay in between. The CDR3 DNA sequence: TGTGCCAGCAGTTTAGACAGTCTTGGAGATGAGCAGTTCTTC. It codes for CASSLDSLGDEQFF.

V usage is TRBV4-3 and J usage is TRBJ2-1; the match to TRBD2 covers 8 bases. The germline V gene encodes CDR1 LGHNA and CDR2 YSLEER. The trim removed 3 bases at V and 5 bases at J, leaving 18 bases unmatched. This CDR3 region has 19 residues. The CDR3 DNA sequence: TGCGCCAGCAGCCAGCAATTGGGGGTCGGGGGGGCTCCCCACAATGAGCAGTTCTTC. Its translation: CASSQQLGVGGAPHNEQFF.

This clonotype showed up just a few times. The rearrangement uses TRBV5-5 and TRBJ2-1, with unresolved D. From germline, CDR1 is SGHKS and CDR2 YYEKEE (reference sequence). The CDR3 has 14 residues. The V end was cut by 4 bases, the J end by 8 bases, with 16 bases between. CDR3 coding DNA: TGTGCCAGCAGCCCCGGGTGGTTCGTGGATGAGCAGTTCTTC. This translates into CASSPGWFVDEQFF.

This clonotype was counted only a few times. The rearrangement uses TRBV5-1 and TRBJ1-1; TRBD1 agrees at 10 bases. Per germline, CDR1 SGHRS and CDR2 YFSETQ. The CDR3 runs 15 residues. V was pared by 3 bases and J by 3 bases, with 5 bases of the junction left unmatched. CDR3 bases: TGCGCCAGCAGCTGGGGACAGGGGTGGGACACTGAAGCTTTCTTT. Its translation: CASSWGQGWDTEAFF. Looking up the rest from reference TRBV5-1 and TRBJ1-1 gives the full variable domain: KAGVTQTPRYLIKTRGQQVTLSCSPISGHRSVSWYQQTPGQGLQFLFEYFSETQRNKGNFPGRFSGRQFSNSRSEMNVSTLELGDSALYLCASSWGQGWDTEAFFGQGTRLTVV.

The gene calls are TRBV14 and TRBJ2-5; 8 nucleotides line up with TRBD2. The CDR3 is made up of 15 amino acids. V gave up 4 bases and J gave up 1 base; unmatched junction bases: 5. Germline V gene sequence: CDR1 SGHDN, CDR2 FVKESK. CDR3 nucleotides: TGTGCCAGCAGCCGCATCGGGGGGGTCCAAGAGACCCAGTACTTC. Translating it yields CASSRIGGVQETQYF.

The table lists this clonotype with a few counts. This sequence joins TRBV29-1 and TRBJ1-1; 12 bases are a match to TRBD1. The CDR3 consists of 13 residues. From germline, CDR1 is SQVTM and CDR2 ANQGSEA. CDR3 in amino acids: CSSQGDRGPEAFF. The CDR3 DNA is TGCAGTTCTCAGGGGGACAGGGGGCCTGAAGCTTTCTTT.

The CDR3 DNA reads TGTGCCAGCAGTTCGCCGGCAAAGGGGACTAGCGGGGGGGCATGGGAGACCCAGTACTTC. Its translation is CASSSPAKGTSGGAWETQYF. The chain carries TRBV27 and TRBJ2-5, with 16 bases matching TRBD2. The CDR3 length is 20 residues. The V segment lost 4 bases and the J segment 5 bases; nucleotides outside the gene matches: 16. CDR1 and CDR2 from the germline V gene are MNHEY and SMNVEV (reference sequence).

The chain couples TRBV7-2 to TRBJ1-6, with D possibly being TRBD1 (5 bases). Between the trimmed V and J ends, which lost 4 bases and 2 bases, there was a span of 9 bases. Germline CDR1 is SGHTA and CDR2 is FQGNSA. The CDR3 is 15 amino acids. The CDR3 reads CASSYQGPYNSPLHF. The CDR3 DNA follows: TGTGCCAGCAGCTACCAGGGTCCCTATAATTCACCCCTCCACTTT.

CDR3 sequence: CASSLEGDIQYF. CDR3 nucleotides: TGCGCCAGCAGCTTGGAAGGGGACATTCAGTACTTC. This chain uses TRBV5-1 with TRBJ2-4; D may be TRBD1 (5 bases). CDR1 is SGHRS, CDR2 YFSETQ, per germline. The CDR3 runs 12 residues. V was trimmed by 0 bases and J by 8 bases, leaving 6 bases between them.

The chain couples TRBV6-2 or TRBV6-3 to TRBJ2-3, with 7 bases that match TRBD1. CDR1 and CDR2 (germline): MNHEY, SVGEGT. The CDR3 is 14 amino acids. The ends lost 5 bases at V and 3 bases at J; junction bases unmatched: 5. The CDR3 nucleotides read TGTGCCAGCAGTCGCGACAGGGAGACAGATACGCAGTATTTT. Its translation is CASSRDRETDTQYF.